This TCR beta chain is from a study of post-analysis software for immune sequencing data. Study-level results: TRBV segments more frequent in patients than in controls numbered five and included TRBV5-6, TRBV5-1 and TRBV20-1.

The sample holds a few counts of this clonotype. Antigen: not known. Germline trimming cut 5 bases from V and 6 bases from J; bases unmatched to any gene: 4. This CDR3 comprises 14 residues. Unique molecular identifiers had been added to the TCR beta cDNA libraries. TCRdb independently ran MiXCR on the PCR reads; one entry per CDR3 protein. The table shows roughly 800,000 distinct CDR3 sequences, with more than 45% occurring only once. The chain has TRBV12-3 or TRBV12-4 and TRBJ1-6, with 7 nucleotides matching TRBD1. The sample consisted of blood. This receptor was taken from a girl under 18 with multiple sclerosis. In DNA form, the CDR3 reads TGTGCCAGCAGTCCACAGGGGCCTAATTCACCCCTCCACTTT. The encoded protein is CASSPQGPNSPLHF.